This entry features one T cell receptor (beta chain) sequence. Its cognate antigen is unknown. The source of the sample is a study of T cell repertoires in cytomegalovirus infection. Study context: Matching HLA type, along with CMV infection, was indicated by public TCR beta signatures.

Study-level points and caveats: CMV carriers having the relevant HLA were flagged by cumulative public TCR beta family frequency.

TCRdb reprocessed the reads with MiXCR, giving one entry per CDR3 protein. This sample has some 800,000 distinct CDR3 sequences, with about 33% found just once. Deletions cut 2 bases from V and 2 bases from J, with 7 bases between. The CDR3 totals 15 residues. Germline V gene data show CDR1 as SNHLY and CDR2 as FYNNEI. This receptor was obtained from a human donor in good health (CMV status not recorded). Some clones in this sample may be carry-over from other donors' samples. The specimen comprised cultured CD8+ T cells from PBMCs, sampled from culture after CMV antigen stimulation. The chain has TRBV2 and TRBJ2-6, with D possibly being TRBD1 (6 bases). The CDR3 DNA reads TGTGCCAGCAGTGAATGGGGGCCTGGGGCCAACGTCCTGACTTTC. Translating gives CASSEWGPGANVLTF.